A single sample gave rise to the 21 T cell receptor beta chains below, sequenced in a study of T cell responses to AZD1222 COVID-19 vaccine. This table comes from immunoSEQ multiplex PCR, and its TCRdb copy is limited to in-frame clones, with some not included. This table has 130,000 or so clones, 85% to 95% appearing once. Sequences were derived from peripheral blood, sampled on day 0 of AZD1222 vaccination. These receptors came from an adult in good health.

The chain recombines TRBV24-1 with TRBJ2-1, with D perhaps matching TRBD1 (5 bases). The CDR3 length is 13 residues. The germline V and J ends were trimmed by 7 bases and 5 bases, with 11 bases remaining between them. Germline-derived CDR1 and CDR2 are KGHDR and SFDVKD. Here the CDR3 reads CATRDTINNEQFF. CDR3 coding DNA: TGTGCCACCAGGGACACCATAAACAATGAGCAGTTCTTC.

The chain carries TRBV19 and TRBJ1-5; 8 bases line up with TRBD1. V gave up 3 bases and J gave up 5 bases; unmatched junction bases: 6. Per the germline V gene, CDR1 is LNHDA and CDR2 is SQIVND (reference sequence). CDR3 size: 15 residues. The CDR3 reads CASSIRDRGDQPQHF. CDR3 in DNA: TGTGCCAGTAGTATCCGCGACAGGGGAGATCAGCCCCAGCATTTT.

The V and J genes are TRBV5-1 and TRBJ2-5; 8 bases fit TRBD1. The CDR3 runs 16 residues. After removal of 2 bases from V and 2 bases from J, the junction contained 8 bases not matched to a gene. The germline V gene has CDR1 SGHRS and CDR2 YFSETQ. The CDR3 bases are TGCGCCAGCAGCTTAGCGACAGGGGTGGGACAAGAGACCCAGTACTTC. Translating gives CASSLATGVGQETQYF.

The chain is built from TRBV21-1 and TRBJ2-1; TRBD1, the D gene given by the table, was not confirmed from the DNA. TRBV21-1 is a listed pseudogene. The CDR3 length is 16 residues. The CDR3 sequence is CASSKVRRGRNNEQFF. CDR3 nucleotides: TGTGCCAGCAGCAAAGTTAGAAGGGGCCGGAACAATGAGCAGTTCTTC.

CDR3 in DNA: TGTGCCAGCAGCTCCCAGACAGGGCGGGAGACCCAGTACTTC. It translates to CASSSQTGRETQYF. The chain employs TRBV5-4 and TRBJ2-5, with 7 nucleotides matching TRBD1. Trimming at V came to 3 bases and at J to 5 bases, leaving 7 bases not matched to a gene. The CDR3 loop spans 14 amino acids. The germline gives CDR1 SGHNT, CDR2 YYREEE (reference sequence).

This chain links TRBV5-4 with TRBJ2-5, with 10 bases lining up with TRBD2. With 4 bases clipped from V and 2 bases from J, the junction kept 17 bases outside the gene matches. In germline, CDR1 is SGHNT, CDR2 YYREEE (reference sequence). This CDR3 comprises 19 residues. As DNA, the CDR3 is TGTGCCAGCAGCACGGGACTAGCGTTGACGAAAAGCCAGCAAGAGACCCAGTACTTC. Amino acids: CASSTGLALTKSQQETQYF.

The rearrangement uses TRBV29-1 and TRBJ1-2, with TRBD1 identical over 8 bases. CDR3 length equals 12 residues. CDR1 and CDR2 from the germline V gene are SQVTM and ANQGSEA. Germline trimming cut 3 bases from V and 8 bases from J; bases unmatched to any gene: 5. The CDR3 loop is CSVDPTGEGYTF. Here the CDR3 DNA reads TGCAGCGTTGACCCGACAGGGGAAGGCTACACCTTC.

This clone was detected only once. This CDR3 is CATGGGGNQPQHF. DNA of the CDR3: TGTGCCACTGGAGGGGGGGGTAATCAGCCCCAGCATTTT. The genes are TRBV19 and TRBJ1-5; possibly TRBD1 for D (6 bases). V was clipped by 10 bases and J by 4 bases, with 14 bases between them. CDR1 is LNHDA and CDR2 is SQIVND in the germline V gene (reference sequence). The CDR3 is 13 amino acids.

This rearrangement joins TRBV11-2 to TRBJ2-2; TRBD1 aligns across 8 bases. The junction had 4 bases not matched to a gene; V was cut back by 4 bases and J by 3 bases. Looked up from germline, CDR1 is SGHAT and CDR2 is FQNNGV. The CDR3 consists of 15 residues. CDR3: CASSWTGWDTGELFF. As DNA, the CDR3 is TGTGCCAGCAGCTGGACAGGGTGGGACACCGGGGAGCTGTTTTTT. Full variable domain (rest looked up from reference TRBV11-2 and TRBJ2-2): EAGVAQSPRYKIIEKRQSVAFWCNPISGHATLYWYQQILGQGPKLLIQFQNNGVVDDSQLPKDRFSAERLKGVDSTLKIQPAKLEDSAVYLCASSWTGWDTGELFFGEGSRLTVL.

CDR3: CASSYAGGGQPQHF. CDR3 in DNA: TGTGCCAGCAGTTACGCAGGGGGCGGTCAGCCCCAGCATTTT. The rearrangement uses TRBV6-6 and TRBJ1-5, with 8 bases lining up with TRBD1. The CDR3 consists of 14 residues. Germline loops: CDR1 MNHNY, CDR2 SVGAGI (reference sequence). The V and J ends lost 2 bases and 6 bases, in that order; junction bases with no gene match: 3.

The genes are TRBV29-1 and TRBJ1-1; possible D gene TRBD1, 6 bases. The CDR3 has 13 amino acids. Germline CDR1 is SQVTM and CDR2 is ANQGSEA. V was trimmed by 7 bases and J by 6 bases, leaving 18 bases between them. CDR3 loop: CSGTIQGGPEAFF. CDR3 nucleotides: TGCAGCGGGACAATACAGGGCGGTCCTGAAGCTTTCTTT.

This rearrangement joins TRBV19 to TRBJ1-5, with a weak D call TRBD1 (5 bases). The CDR3 length is 12 residues. Looked up from germline, CDR1 is LNHDA and CDR2 is SQIVND (reference sequence). The ends were cut back, 11 bases at V and 5 bases at J, with 13 bases in the middle. CDR3 in DNA: TGTGCCGGGCTTGGGGGGGATCAGCCCCAGCATTTT. Translating gives CAGLGGDQPQHF.

The V gene is TRBV3-1 (or the pseudogene TRBV3-2), the J gene TRBJ1-5; D is unresolved. V lost 4 bases, J lost 0 bases, and 10 bases lay in between. The CDR3 consists of 15 residues. Germline assignment: CDR1 LGHDT and CDR2 YNNKEL (reference sequence). The CDR3 reads CASSLGSFSNQPQHF. The CDR3 region has the DNA TGTGCCAGCAGCCTTGGGTCGTTTAGCAATCAGCCCCAGCATTTT.

This clone has only one observation. J is TRBJ1-2 and V is TRBV6-5, with 10 nucleotides matching TRBD1. The CDR3 is 16 amino acids. Germline V gives CDR1 MNHEY, CDR2 SVGAGI. With V trimmed by 3 bases and J by 1 base, 5 bases remained unmatched. CDR3 nucleotide sequence: TGTGCCAGCAGTTATGACAGGGGGCTCGTTAACTATGGCTACACCTTC. It is translated as CASSYDRGLVNYGYTF.

The CDR3: CASSQFSEYGYTF. CDR3 nucleotide sequence: TGTGCCAGCAGCCAATTTTCAGAGTATGGCTACACCTTC. The V gene is TRBV3-1 (or the pseudogene TRBV3-2), the J gene TRBJ1-2; D ambiguous. V was cut by 2 bases and J by 5 bases, with 9 bases left in between. Germline loops: CDR1 LGHDT, CDR2 YNNKEL (reference sequence). The CDR3 is made up of 13 amino acids.

This chain joins TRBV12-3 or TRBV12-4 and TRBJ1-5, with a weak D call TRBD1 (5 bases). This CDR3 has 13 residues. Between the trimmed V and J ends, which lost 8 bases and 6 bases, there was a span of 14 bases. The CDR3 region is CASQGYQRQPQHF. The CDR3, as DNA: TGTGCCAGCCAGGGTTATCAGCGTCAGCCCCAGCATTTT.

The chain recombines TRBV2 with TRBJ2-1; D remains unclear. The germline gives CDR1 SNHLY, CDR2 FYNNEI. The CDR3 contains 14 residues. V dropped 4 bases and J dropped 4 bases, with 11 bases sitting between them. The CDR3 sequence: CASSGVWLYNEQFF. The CDR3 bases are TGTGCCAGCAGTGGGGTTTGGCTTTACAATGAGCAGTTCTTC.

This clone showed up just once. The chain joins TRBV18 to TRBJ2-7, with 8 bases matching TRBD1. CDR1 is KGHSH, CDR2 LQKENI, per germline. With V trimmed by 4 bases and J by 2 bases, 10 bases remained unmatched. This CDR3 contains 16 residues. The DNA for the CDR3 is TGTGCCAGCTCACGTATGCCCGGGACAGGCACCTACGAGCAGTACGTC. It codes for CASSRMPGTGTYEQYV.

This chain links TRBV2 with TRBJ1-1; no firm D call. V lost 6 bases to trimming and J lost 6 bases, with 11 bases between them. Germline CDR1 SNHLY, CDR2 FYNNEI. The CDR3 contains 12 residues. Here the CDR3 DNA reads TGTGCCAGCAGGACTTTAGACCCTGAAGCTTTCTTT. Its protein product is CASRTLDPEAFF.

The J gene is TRBJ1-1, the V gene TRBV4-2, with no clear D. The germline V and J ends were trimmed by 6 bases and 1 base, with 12 bases remaining between them. The CDR3 length is 14 residues. The germline gives CDR1 LGHNA, CDR2 YNFKEQ. CDR3 bases: TGTGCCAGCAGTCCAAGGTCCGGGAACACTGAAGCTTTCTTT. This translates into CASSPRSGNTEAFF.

The chain employs TRBV13 and TRBJ1-1; TRBD1 might be the D (5 bases). The CDR3 runs 16 residues. The germline V and J ends were trimmed by 5 bases and 0 bases, with 16 bases remaining between them. Germline V gene lookup returns CDR1 PRHDT and CDR2 FYEKMQ (reference sequence). CDR3 in amino acids: CASSPTPGRMNTEAFF. CDR3 sequence (DNA): TGTGCCAGCAGCCCCACTCCGGGACGGATGAACACTGAAGCTTTCTTT.